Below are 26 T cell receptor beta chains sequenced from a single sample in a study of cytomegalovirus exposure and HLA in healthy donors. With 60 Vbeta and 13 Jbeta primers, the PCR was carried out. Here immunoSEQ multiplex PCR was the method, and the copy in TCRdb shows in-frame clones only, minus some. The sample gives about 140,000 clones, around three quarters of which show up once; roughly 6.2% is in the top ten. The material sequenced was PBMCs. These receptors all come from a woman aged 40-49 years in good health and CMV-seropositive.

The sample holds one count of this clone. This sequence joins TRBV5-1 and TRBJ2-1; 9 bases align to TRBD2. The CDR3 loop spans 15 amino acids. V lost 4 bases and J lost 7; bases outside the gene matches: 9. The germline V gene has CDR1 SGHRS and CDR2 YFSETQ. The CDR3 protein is CASSGAGGSGNEQFF. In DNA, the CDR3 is TGCGCCAGCAGCGGCGCGGGGGGGTCGGGAAATGAGCAGTTCTTC. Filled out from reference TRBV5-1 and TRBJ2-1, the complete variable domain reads KAGVTQTPRYLIKTRGQQVTLSCSPISGHRSVSWYQQTPGQGLQFLFEYFSETQRNKGNFPGRFSGRQFSNSRSEMNVSTLELGDSALYLCASSGAGGSGNEQFFGPGTRLTVL.

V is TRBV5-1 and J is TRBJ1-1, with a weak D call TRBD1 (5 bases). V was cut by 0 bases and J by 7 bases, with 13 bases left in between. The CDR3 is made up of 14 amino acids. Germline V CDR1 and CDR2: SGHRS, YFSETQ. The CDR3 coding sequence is TGCGCCAGCAGCTTGGCAGGGTACGGGAGTGAAGCTTTCTTT. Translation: CASSLAGYGSEAFF.

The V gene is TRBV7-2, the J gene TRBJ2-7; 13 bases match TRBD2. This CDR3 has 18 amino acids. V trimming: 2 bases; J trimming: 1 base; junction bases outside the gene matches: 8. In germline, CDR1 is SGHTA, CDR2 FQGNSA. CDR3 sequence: CASSLNQGLAGISYEQYF. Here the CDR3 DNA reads TGTGCCAGCAGCTTAAATCAGGGACTAGCGGGAATATCCTACGAGCAGTACTTC. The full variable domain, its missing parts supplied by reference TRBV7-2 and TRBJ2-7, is GAGVSQSPSNKVTEKGKDVELRCDPISGHTALYWYRQSLGQGLEFLIYFQGNSAPDKSGLPSDRFSAERTGGSVSTLTIQRTQQEDSAVYLCASSLNQGLAGISYEQYFGPGTRLTVT.

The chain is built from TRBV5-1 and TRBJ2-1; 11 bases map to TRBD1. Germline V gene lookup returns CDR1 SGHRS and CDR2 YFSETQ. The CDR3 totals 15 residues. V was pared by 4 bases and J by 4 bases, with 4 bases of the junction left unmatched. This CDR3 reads CASSLGTGGYNEQFF. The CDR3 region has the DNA TGCGCCAGCAGCCTAGGGACAGGGGGGTACAATGAGCAGTTCTTC.

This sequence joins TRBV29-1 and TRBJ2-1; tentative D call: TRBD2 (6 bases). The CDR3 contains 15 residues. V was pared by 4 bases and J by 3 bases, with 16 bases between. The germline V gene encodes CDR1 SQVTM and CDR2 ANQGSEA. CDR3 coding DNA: TGCAGCGTTGTCGCCGGGGAGGTCGACTACAATGAGCAGTTCTTC. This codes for CSVVAGEVDYNEQFF.

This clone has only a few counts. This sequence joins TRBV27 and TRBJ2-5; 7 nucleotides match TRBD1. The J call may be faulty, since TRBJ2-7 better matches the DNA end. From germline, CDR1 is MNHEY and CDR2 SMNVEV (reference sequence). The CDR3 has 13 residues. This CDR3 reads CASRRGTAYEQYF. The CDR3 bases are TGTGCCAGCAGACGAGGGACAGCCTACGAGCAGTACTTC.

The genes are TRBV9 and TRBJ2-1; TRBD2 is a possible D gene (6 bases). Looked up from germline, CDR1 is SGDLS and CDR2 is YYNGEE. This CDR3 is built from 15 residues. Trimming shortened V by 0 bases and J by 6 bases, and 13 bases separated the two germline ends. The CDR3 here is CASSVEGLASNEQFF. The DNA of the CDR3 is TGTGCCAGCAGCGTAGAGGGACTGGCCAGCAATGAGCAGTTCTTC.

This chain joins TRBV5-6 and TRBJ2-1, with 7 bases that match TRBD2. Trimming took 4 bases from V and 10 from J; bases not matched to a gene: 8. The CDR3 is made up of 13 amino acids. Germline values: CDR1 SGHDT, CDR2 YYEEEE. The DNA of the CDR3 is TGTGCCAGCAGCGGAATGACTAGCCACGAGCAGTTCTTC. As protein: CASSGMTSHEQFF.

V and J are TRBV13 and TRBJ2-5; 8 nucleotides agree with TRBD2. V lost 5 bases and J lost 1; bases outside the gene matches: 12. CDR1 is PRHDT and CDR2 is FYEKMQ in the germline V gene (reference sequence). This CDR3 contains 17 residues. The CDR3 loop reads CASSRHSGRPIQETQYF. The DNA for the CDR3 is TGTGCCAGCAGCCGCCACAGCGGGAGACCCATCCAAGAGACCCAGTACTTC.

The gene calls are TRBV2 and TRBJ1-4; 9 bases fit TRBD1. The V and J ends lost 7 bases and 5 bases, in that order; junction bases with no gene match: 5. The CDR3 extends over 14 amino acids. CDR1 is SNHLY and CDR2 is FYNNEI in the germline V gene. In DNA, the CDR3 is TGTGCCAGCAAACCGGGACAGGGAAATGAAAAACTGTTTTTT. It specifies CASKPGQGNEKLFF.

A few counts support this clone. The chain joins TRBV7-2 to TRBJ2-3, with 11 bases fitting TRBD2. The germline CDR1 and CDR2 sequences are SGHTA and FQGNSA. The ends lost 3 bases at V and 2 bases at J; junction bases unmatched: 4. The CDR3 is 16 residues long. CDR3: CASSFPGLAVTDTQYF. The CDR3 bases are TGTGCCAGCAGCTTTCCGGGACTAGCGGTCACAGATACGCAGTATTTT.

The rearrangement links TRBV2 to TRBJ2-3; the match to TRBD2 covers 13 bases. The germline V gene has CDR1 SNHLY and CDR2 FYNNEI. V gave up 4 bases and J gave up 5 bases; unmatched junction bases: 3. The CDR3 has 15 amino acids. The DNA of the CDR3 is TGTGCCAGCAGTGGGACTAGCGGGAGAGGAGATACGCAGTATTTT. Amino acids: CASSGTSGRGDTQYF.

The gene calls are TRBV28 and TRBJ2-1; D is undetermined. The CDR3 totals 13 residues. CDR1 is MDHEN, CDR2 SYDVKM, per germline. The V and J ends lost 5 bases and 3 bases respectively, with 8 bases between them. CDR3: CASSPSVYNEQFF. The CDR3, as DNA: TGTGCCAGCAGTCCTTCTGTCTACAATGAGCAGTTCTTC.

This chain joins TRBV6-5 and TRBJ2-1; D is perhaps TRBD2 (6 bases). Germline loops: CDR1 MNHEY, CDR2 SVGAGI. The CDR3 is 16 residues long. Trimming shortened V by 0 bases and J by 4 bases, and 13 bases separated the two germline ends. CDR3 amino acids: CASSYSLRDSYNEQFF. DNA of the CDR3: TGTGCCAGCAGTTACTCGCTCCGGGACTCATACAATGAGCAGTTCTTC.

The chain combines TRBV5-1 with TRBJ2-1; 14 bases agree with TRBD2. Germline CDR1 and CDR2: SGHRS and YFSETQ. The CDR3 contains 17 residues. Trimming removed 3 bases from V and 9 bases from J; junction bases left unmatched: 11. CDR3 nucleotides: TGCGCCAGCAGCTCGAAAGGGACTAGCGGGAGAAAAGGTGAGCAGTTCTTC. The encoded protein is CASSSKGTSGRKGEQFF.

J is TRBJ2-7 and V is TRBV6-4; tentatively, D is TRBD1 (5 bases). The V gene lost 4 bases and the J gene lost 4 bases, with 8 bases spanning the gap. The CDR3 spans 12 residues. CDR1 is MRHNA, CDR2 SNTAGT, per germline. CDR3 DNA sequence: TGTGCCAGCAGTGGACAGTCTTACGAGCAGTACTTC. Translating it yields CASSGQSYEQYF.

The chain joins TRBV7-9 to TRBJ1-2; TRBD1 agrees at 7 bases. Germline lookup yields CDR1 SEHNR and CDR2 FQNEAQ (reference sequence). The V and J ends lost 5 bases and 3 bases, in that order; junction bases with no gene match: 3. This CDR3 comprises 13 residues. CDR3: CASSHGTDYGYTF. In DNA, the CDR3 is TGTGCCAGCAGCCATGGGACAGACTATGGCTACACCTTC.

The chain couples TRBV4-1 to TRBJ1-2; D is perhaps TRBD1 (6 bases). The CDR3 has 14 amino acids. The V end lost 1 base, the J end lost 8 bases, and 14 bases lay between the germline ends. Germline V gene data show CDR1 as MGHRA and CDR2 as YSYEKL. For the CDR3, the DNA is TGCGCCAGCAGCCAAGTCCAGGGGAAGGGAGGCTACACCTTC. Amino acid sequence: CASSQVQGKGGYTF.

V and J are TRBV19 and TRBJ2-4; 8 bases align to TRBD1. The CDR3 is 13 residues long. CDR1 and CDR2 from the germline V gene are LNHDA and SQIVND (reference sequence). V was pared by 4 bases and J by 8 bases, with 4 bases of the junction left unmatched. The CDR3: CASSNQGADIQYF. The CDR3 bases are TGTGCCAGTAGTAATCAGGGGGCGGACATTCAGTACTTC.

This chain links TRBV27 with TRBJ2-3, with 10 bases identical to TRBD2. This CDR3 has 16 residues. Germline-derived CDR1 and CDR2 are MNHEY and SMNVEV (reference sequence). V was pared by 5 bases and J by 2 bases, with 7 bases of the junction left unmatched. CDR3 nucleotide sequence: TGTGCCAGCAGTGCCTCTAGCGGGAGTTTCACAGATACGCAGTATTTT. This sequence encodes CASSASSGSFTDTQYF.

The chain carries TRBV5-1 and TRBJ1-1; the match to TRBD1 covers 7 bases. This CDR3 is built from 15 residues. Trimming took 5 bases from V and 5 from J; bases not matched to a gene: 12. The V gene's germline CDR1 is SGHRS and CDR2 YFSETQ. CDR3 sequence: CASSLRHGTDTEAFF. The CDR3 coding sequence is TGCGCCAGCAGTCTACGACATGGGACAGATACTGAAGCTTTCTTT.

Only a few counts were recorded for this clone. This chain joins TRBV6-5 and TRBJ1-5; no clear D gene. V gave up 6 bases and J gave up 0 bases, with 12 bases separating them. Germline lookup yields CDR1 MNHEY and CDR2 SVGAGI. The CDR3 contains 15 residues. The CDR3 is CASRRESYSNQPQHF. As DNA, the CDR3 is TGTGCCAGCAGGAGGGAGAGTTATAGCAATCAGCCCCAGCATTTT.

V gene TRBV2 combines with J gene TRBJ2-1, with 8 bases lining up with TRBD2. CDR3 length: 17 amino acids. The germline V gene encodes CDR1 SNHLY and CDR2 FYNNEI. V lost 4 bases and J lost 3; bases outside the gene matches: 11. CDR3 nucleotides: TGTGCCAGCAGTGGGCGCTTCGGGAGGGCCGGCTACAATGAGCAGTTCTTC. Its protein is CASSGRFGRAGYNEQFF. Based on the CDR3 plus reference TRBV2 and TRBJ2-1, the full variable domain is EPEVTQTPSHQVTQMGQEVILRCVPISNHLYFYWYRQILGQKVEFLVSFYNNEISEKSEIFDDQFSVERPDGSNFTLKIRSTKLEDSAMYFCASSGRFGRAGYNEQFFGPGTRLTVL.

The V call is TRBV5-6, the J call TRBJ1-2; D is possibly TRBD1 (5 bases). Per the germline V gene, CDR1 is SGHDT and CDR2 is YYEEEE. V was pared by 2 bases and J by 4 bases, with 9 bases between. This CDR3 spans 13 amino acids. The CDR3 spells CASSFGQGYGYTF. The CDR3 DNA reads TGTGCCAGCAGCTTCGGCCAGGGCTATGGCTACACCTTC.

For the CDR3, the DNA is TGTGCCAGCACGAGGGGGACAGTGAATGAAAAACTGTTTTTT. Its translation: CASTRGTVNEKLFF. This chain connects TRBV6-1 to TRBJ1-4, with TRBD1 identical over 7 bases. Germline V gene sequence: CDR1 MNHNS, CDR2 SASEGT. CDR3 length: 14 amino acids. J lost 5 bases, V lost 7 bases, and 7 bases had no gene match.

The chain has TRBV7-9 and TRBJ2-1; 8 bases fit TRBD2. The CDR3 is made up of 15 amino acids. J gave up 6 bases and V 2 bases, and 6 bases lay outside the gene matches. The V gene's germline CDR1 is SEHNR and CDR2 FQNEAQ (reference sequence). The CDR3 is CASSLRAGVGNEQFF. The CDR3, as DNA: TGTGCCAGCAGCTTAAGAGCGGGAGTCGGCAATGAGCAGTTCTTC.